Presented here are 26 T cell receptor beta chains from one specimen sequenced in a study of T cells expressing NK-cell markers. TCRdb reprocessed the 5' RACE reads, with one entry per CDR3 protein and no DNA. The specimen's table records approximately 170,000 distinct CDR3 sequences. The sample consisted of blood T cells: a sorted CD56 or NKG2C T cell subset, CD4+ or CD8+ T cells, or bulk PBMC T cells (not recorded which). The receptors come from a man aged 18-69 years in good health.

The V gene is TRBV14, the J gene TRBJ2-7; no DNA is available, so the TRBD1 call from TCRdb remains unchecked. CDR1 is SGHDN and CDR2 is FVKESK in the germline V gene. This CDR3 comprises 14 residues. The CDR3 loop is CASSQGRRVAEQYF.

CDR3 region: CASGHPGTSRTGELFF. The genes are TRBV12-5 and TRBJ2-2; TCRdb's D call, TRBD2, is unchecked because there is no DNA. This CDR3 is 16 amino acids long. Germline lookup yields CDR1 LGHNT and CDR2 FRNRAP.

CDR3: CASSLAGMLDEQYF. This chain joins TRBV7-8 and TRBJ2-7. The CDR3 is 14 amino acids. Looked up from germline, CDR1 is SGHVS and CDR2 is FQNEAQ.

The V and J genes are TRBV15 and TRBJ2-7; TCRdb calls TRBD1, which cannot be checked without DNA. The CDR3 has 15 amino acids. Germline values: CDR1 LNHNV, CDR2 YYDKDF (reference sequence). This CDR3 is CATSSAPGPNYEQYF. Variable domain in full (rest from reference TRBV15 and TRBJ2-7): DAMVIQNPRYQVTQFGKPVTLSCSQTLNHNVMYWYQQKSSQAPKLLFHYYDKDFNNEADTPDNFQSRRPNTSFCFLDIRSPGLGDTAMYLCATSSAPGPNYEQYFGPGTRLTVT.

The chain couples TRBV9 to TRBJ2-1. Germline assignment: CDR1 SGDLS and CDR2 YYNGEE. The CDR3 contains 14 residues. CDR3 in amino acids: CASSPRTAYNEQFF.

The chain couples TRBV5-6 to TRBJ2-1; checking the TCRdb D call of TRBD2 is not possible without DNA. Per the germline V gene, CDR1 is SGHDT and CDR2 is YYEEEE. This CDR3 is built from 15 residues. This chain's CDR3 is CASSSSPGAYNEQFF.

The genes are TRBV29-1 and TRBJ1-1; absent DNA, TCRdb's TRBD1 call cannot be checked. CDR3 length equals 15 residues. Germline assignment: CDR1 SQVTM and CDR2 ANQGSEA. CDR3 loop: CSAHGTGKSDTEAFF.

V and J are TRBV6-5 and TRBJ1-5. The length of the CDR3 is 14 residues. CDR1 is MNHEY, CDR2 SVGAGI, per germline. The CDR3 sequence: CASSYSYKSKPQHF.

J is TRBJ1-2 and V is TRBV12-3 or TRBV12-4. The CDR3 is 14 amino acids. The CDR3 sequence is CASSFGGAFSGYTF.

CDR3 sequence reads: CASSTSGRAGELFF. The chain links TRBV25-1 to TRBJ2-2; the TCRdb call, TRBD2, lacks DNA for checking. CDR1 and CDR2 (germline): MGHDK, SYGVNS. The CDR3 spans 14 residues.

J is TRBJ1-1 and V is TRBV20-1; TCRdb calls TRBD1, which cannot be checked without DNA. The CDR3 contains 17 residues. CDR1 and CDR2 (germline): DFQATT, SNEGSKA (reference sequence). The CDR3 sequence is CSAPLLDSLGLDTEAFF.

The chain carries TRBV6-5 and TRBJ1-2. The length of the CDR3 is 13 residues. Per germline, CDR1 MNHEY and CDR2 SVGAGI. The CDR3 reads CASSYDVDYGYTF.

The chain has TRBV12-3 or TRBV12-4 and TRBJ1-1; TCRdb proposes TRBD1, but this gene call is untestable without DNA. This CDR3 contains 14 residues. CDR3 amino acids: CASSGTALNTEAFF.

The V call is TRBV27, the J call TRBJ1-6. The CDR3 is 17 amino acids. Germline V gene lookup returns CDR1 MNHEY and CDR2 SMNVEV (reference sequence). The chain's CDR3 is CASSLSAGIAFNSPLHF.

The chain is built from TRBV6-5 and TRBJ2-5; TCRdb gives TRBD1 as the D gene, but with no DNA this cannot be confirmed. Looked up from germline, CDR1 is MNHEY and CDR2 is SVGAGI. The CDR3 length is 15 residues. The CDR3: CASSYWRGGAQTQYF.

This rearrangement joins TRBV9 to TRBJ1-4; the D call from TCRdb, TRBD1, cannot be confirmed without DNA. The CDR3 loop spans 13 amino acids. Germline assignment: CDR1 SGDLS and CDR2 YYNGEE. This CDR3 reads CASSVGSQGGLFF.

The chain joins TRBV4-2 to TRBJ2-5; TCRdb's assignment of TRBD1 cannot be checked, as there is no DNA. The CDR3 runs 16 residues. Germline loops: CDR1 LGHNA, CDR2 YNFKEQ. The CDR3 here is CASSLTQWGLQETQYF.

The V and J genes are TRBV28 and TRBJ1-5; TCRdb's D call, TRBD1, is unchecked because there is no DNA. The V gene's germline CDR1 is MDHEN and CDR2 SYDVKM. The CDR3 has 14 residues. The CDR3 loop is CASSFPGPNQPQHF.

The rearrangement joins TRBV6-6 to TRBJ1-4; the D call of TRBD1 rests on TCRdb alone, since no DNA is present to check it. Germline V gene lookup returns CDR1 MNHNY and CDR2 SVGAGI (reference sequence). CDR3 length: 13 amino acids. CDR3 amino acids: CASSYIRDEKLFF.

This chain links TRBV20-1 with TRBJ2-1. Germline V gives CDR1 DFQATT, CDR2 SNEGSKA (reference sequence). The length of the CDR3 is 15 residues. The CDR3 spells CSARDDERAYNEQFF.

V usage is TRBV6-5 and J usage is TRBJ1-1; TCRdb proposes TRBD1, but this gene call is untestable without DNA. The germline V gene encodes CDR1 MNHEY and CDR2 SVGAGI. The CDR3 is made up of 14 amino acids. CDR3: CASSPGTENTEAFF.

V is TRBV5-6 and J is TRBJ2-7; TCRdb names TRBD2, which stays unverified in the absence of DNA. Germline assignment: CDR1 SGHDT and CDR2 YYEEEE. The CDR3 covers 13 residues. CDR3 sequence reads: CASAAGDLYEQYF.

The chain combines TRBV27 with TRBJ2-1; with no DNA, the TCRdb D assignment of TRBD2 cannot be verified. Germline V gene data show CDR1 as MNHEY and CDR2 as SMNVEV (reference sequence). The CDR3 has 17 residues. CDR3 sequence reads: CASSQGASGENWNEQFF.

CDR3 loop: CASSQDTPASGYTF. This rearrangement joins TRBV4-2 to TRBJ1-2. The germline CDR1 and CDR2 sequences are LGHNA and YNFKEQ. The CDR3 contains 14 residues.

The chain's CDR3 is CASRREGTATDTQYF. The genes are TRBV4-2 and TRBJ2-3; TCRdb returns TRBD2, unconfirmable since there is no DNA. Looked up from germline, CDR1 is LGHNA and CDR2 is YNFKEQ. The CDR3 covers 15 residues.

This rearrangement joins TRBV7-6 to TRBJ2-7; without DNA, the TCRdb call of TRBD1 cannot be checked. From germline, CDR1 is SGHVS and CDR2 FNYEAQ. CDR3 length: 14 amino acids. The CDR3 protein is CASSFRTGGDEQYF.